These T cell receptor beta chains were read from a single sample in a study of shared clonotypes between healthy human individuals. The data were produced by immunoSEQ multiplex PCR, yet TCRdb's version contains in-frame clones alone and is incomplete. The data show about 2.2 million clones, just under 95% seen once. The sample taken for sequencing was naive CD8+ T cells from PBMCs. The receptors shown here come from a man aged 18-30 years in good health. Some clones in this sample may be carry-over from other donors' samples. Both conserved end residues are part of each CDR3.

cdr3_length j_call v_call cdr3_aa
14 TRBJ1-1 TRBV6-1 CASRSATVNTEAFF
14 TRBJ2-1 TRBV4-1 CASSQDSAGDEQFF
13 TRBJ2-5 TRBV29-1 CSVEGVRGETQYF
13 TRBJ2-5 TRBV7-3 CASAQGLKETQYF
16 TRBJ2-2 TRBV9 CASSEPRGGNTGELFF
14 TRBJ1-2 TRBV4-3 CASSHWTDNYGYTF
16 TRBJ1-1 TRBV19 CASSITGISQNTEAFF
11 TRBJ2-2 TRBV5-1 CASRLGGELFF
15 TRBJ2-1 TRBV27 CASSFIPSSYNEQFF
15 TRBJ1-2 TRBV9 CASSSRGDLRRGYTF
17 TRBJ2-4 TRBV7-8 CASSPAKGTSGSNGGYF
14 TRBJ1-2 TRBV10-3 CAISPGTDHYGYTF
12 TRBJ2-3 TRBV7-9 CASSFGLDTQYF